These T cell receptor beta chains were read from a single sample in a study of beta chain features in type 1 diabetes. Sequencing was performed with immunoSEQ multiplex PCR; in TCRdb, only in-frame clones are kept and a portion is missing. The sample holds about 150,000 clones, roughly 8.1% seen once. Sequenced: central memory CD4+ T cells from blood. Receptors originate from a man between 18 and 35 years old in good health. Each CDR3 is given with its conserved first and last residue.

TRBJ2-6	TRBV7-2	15	CASSLGALGANVLTF
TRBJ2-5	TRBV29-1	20	CSVEGGASGGLLIRPETQYF
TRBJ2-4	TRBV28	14	CASCSGAVKNIQYF
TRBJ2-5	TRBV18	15	CASSPPSTGGKTQYF
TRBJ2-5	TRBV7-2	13	CASSPSNVETQYF
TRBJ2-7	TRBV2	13	CASREGQFYEQYF
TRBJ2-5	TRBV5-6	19	CASTRYGGAVLRSRETQYF
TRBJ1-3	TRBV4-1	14	CASSRGTAGNTIYF
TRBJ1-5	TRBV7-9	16	CASSLSQRGYNQPQHF
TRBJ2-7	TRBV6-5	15	CASSYSTTGRLEQYF
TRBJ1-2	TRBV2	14	CASSGPGVKDGYTF
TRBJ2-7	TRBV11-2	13	CASRDVGGNEQYF
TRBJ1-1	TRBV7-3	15	CASSPGQGKNTEAFF
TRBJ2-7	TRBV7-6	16	CASSHWVGGEFPEQYF
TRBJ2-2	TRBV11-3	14	CASSPPGGTGELFF
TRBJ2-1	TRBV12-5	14	CASGLGQGNNEQFF
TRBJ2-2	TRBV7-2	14	CASRLAGSPGELFF
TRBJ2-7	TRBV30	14	CAWSHRQAYYEQYF
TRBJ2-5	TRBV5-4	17	CASSPRTGLAGLETQYF
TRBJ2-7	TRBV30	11	CAWSPLREQYF
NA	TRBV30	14	CAENRGRGPYEQYF
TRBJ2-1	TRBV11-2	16	CASSSGGAGAYNEQFF
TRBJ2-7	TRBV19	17	CASSAQGSTGSSYEQYF
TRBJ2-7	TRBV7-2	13	CASSQGAGYEQYF
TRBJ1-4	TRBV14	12	CASSFQNEKLFF
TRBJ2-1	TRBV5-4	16	CASSLGLAGAYNEQFF
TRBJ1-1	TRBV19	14	CASIDDRVNTEAFF
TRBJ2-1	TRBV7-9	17	CASSFPTSGPSYNEQFF
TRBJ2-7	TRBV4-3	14	CASSHGTEVGEQYF
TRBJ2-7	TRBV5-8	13	CASSRTGAYEQYF
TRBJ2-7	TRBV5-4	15	CASRAANRGHNEQYF
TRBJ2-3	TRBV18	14	CASSPRAGSDTQYF
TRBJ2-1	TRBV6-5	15	CASSYDRNSYNEQFF
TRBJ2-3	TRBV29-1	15	CSVEEGGGRGDTQYF
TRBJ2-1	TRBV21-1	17	CASSKVLSGGGETWQFF
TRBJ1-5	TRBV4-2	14	CASTKDGGNQPQHF
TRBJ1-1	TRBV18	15	CASSPSLAEGTEAFF
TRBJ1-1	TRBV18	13	CASSRDRDTEAFF
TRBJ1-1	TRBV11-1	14	CASSRGQGNTEAFF
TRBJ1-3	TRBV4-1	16	CASSQDPSGGGNTIYF
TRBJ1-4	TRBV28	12	CVSTGGNEKLFF
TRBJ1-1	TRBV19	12	CASKDRRTEAFF
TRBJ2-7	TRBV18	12	CASSPRGNEQYF
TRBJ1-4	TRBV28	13	CASSRTVSEKLFF
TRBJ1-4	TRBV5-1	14	CASSLDRPNEKLFF
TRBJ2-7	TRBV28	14	CASRLPGQRYEQYF